A single sample gave rise to the 12 T cell receptor beta chains below, sequenced in a study of T cell responses to AZD1222 COVID-19 vaccine. Clones were sequenced by immunoSEQ multiplex PCR, and TCRdb holds only the in-frame ones, with some missing. The table includes 120,000 or so clones, more than 75% detected once. The sequencing used peripheral blood, collected on day 0 of AZD1222 vaccination. The receptors stem from an adult in good health.

This chain uses TRBV28 with TRBJ1-2; D uncertain. With 2 bases removed from V and 4 bases from J, the gap between germline ends came to 5 bases. This CDR3 has 12 amino acids. The germline V gene encodes CDR1 MDHEN and CDR2 SYDVKM. In nucleotides, the CDR3 is TGTGCCAGCAGTTTAGACCTCTATGGCTACACCTTC. Residues: CASSLDLYGYTF.

The V and J genes are TRBV7-8 and TRBJ2-3, with TRBD2 matching 13 bases. In germline, CDR1 is SGHVS, CDR2 FQNEAQ. The junction had 9 bases not matched to a gene; V was cut back by 4 bases and J by 5 bases. The CDR3 runs to 17 residues. The CDR3 region has the DNA TGTGCCAGCAGCTCCATACTAGCGGGGGGGCGCGGAGATACGCAGTATTTT. Encoded protein: CASSSILAGGRGDTQYF.

The chain combines TRBV10-2 with TRBJ1-3; D is perhaps TRBD1 (6 bases). The V gene's germline CDR1 is WSHSY and CDR2 SAAADI. The CDR3 runs 14 residues. The germline V and J ends were trimmed by 7 bases and 3 bases, with 13 bases remaining between them. The CDR3 region is CASNGGAGGNTIYF. CDR3 sequence (DNA): TGCGCCAGCAACGGGGGCGCCGGTGGAAACACCATATATTTT.

In DNA form, the CDR3 reads TGCAGCGTCCAACTCCCCAGGGGGAAGCAATACGAGCAGTACTTC. Amino acids: CSVQLPRGKQYEQYF. The rearrangement links TRBV29-1 to TRBJ2-7; TRBD1 aligns across 7 bases. This CDR3 region has 15 residues. Germline loops: CDR1 SQVTM, CDR2 ANQGSEA. V was pared by 6 bases and J by 4 bases, with 15 bases of the junction left unmatched.

This clone was found a few times. The chain couples TRBV7-8 to TRBJ1-5, with D possibly TRBD1 on 5 matching bases. Germline CDR1 SGHVS, CDR2 FQNEAQ. The length of the CDR3 is 18 residues. V was trimmed by 4 bases and J by 7 bases, leaving 26 bases between them. DNA of the CDR3: TGTGCCAGCAGCTATTCACTTCAGGGCACGAAAAGGGGACAGCCCCAGCATTTT. It is translated as CASSYSLQGTKRGQPQHF. Combining the CDR3 with reference TRBV7-8 and TRBJ1-5 gives the whole variable domain GAGVSQSPRYKVAKRGQDVALRCDPISGHVSLFWYQQALGQGPEFLTYFQNEAQLDKSGLPSDRFFAERPEGSVSTLKIQRTQQEDSAVYLCASSYSLQGTKRGQPQHFGDGTRLSIL.

CDR3 nucleotides: TGTGCCAGCAGCTTGGACAGGTACCAAGAGACCCAGTACTTC. It codes for CASSLDRYQETQYF. The chain has TRBV5-5 and TRBJ2-5; D may be TRBD1 (5 bases). This CDR3 spans 14 amino acids. The germline V gene has CDR1 SGHKS and CDR2 YYEKEE (reference sequence). Trimming stripped 0 bases from V and 0 bases from J, with 6 bases between.

V usage is TRBV28 and J usage is TRBJ2-6; D gene uncertain. Trimming cost V 6 bases and J 0 bases, with 12 bases left between them. Germline CDR1 is MDHEN and CDR2 is SYDVKM. The CDR3 is 16 residues long. The DNA for the CDR3 is TGTGCCAGCAGGGGATTAAGTAGCTCTGGGGCCAACGTCCTGACTTTC. It is translated as CASRGLSSSGANVLTF.

The CDR3 loop is CASSSGTNDYNEQFF. CDR3 sequence (DNA): TGTGCCAGCAGCTCCGGGACTAATGACTACAATGAGCAGTTCTTC. The chain combines TRBV5-8 with TRBJ2-1; 7 nucleotides agree with TRBD2. This CDR3 is 15 amino acids long. Germline CDR1 and CDR2: SGHTS and YDEGEE. Germline trimming cut 3 bases from V and 3 bases from J; bases unmatched to any gene: 6.

The chain uses TRBV28 and TRBJ1-6; 8 nucleotides line up with TRBD1. Germline CDR1 and CDR2: MDHEN and SYDVKM. The CDR3 sequence is 13 residues long. V lost 6 bases, J lost 7 bases, and 2 bases stayed unmatched. CDR3 sequence reads: CASSDRGNSPLHF. In nucleotides, the CDR3 is TGTGCCAGCAGCGACAGGGGCAATTCACCCCTCCACTTT.

This chain joins TRBV11-3 and TRBJ2-3; unclear D gene. The CDR3 totals 12 residues. Trimming left V 3 bases short and J 11 bases short, with 12 bases between. Germline lookup yields CDR1 SGHNT and CDR2 YENEEA. The CDR3 reads CASSFSGLKQYF. The CDR3 region has the DNA TGTGCCAGCAGCTTTTCCGGGCTCAAGCAGTATTTT.

This rearrangement joins TRBV7-3 to TRBJ2-3, with D unresolved. CDR1 is SGHTA and CDR2 is FQGTGA in the germline V gene. The CDR3 is made up of 13 amino acids. Trimming removed 2 bases from V and 5 bases from J, with 8 bases in between. CDR3 amino acids: CASSLAPRDTQYF. The DNA of the CDR3 is TGTGCCAGCAGCTTAGCCCCCCGAGATACGCAGTATTTT.

The chain employs TRBV5-1 and TRBJ2-4, with D possibly being TRBD2 (7 bases). Trimming pared 4 bases from V and 0 bases from J, leaving 17 bases between. This CDR3 is built from 17 residues. Germline CDR1 is SGHRS and CDR2 is YFSETQ. CDR3 region: CASSRGGSAGAKNIQYF. CDR3 nucleotides: TGCGCCAGCAGCCGCGGGGGCAGCGCCGGAGCCAAAAACATTCAGTACTTC.